The present T cell receptor beta chain was sequenced within a study of cytomegalovirus exposure and HLA in healthy donors (dated by TCRdb to the late 2010s). For context, the study as a whole: According to an earlier analysis of around 600 of the donors, some 170 million T cells yielded over 90 million unique TCR beta sequences and approximately 300 Gb of sequence data. Approximately 310 gigabases of sequencing data and tens of millions of unique TCR sequences were included in an early release covering over 600 HLA-typed donors. The genetic ancestry cluster associated with self-reported Caucasian donors included 80% to 90% of the approximately 430 genotyped donors. The aim of the study was to test whether cataloging public T cell receptors could identify signatures of past pathogen exposure. Using immunosequencing, the study profiled T cell repertoires from 550 to 750 subjects and related those repertoires to cytomegalovirus serostatus. In addition to the first cohort of roughly 700 subjects, a separate validation cohort of around 110 different subjects was used. The study combined high-throughput TCR immunosequencing, statistical association of individual TCRs with disease status, and machine learning to predict cytomegalovirus infection status. A later analysis re-analyzed previously published TCR beta repertoires from roughly 600 donors and added high-resolution HLA genotyping to study TCR occurrence patterns. Rather than drawing on any new phenotypic data, the later analysis identified candidate immune exposures from TCR beta sequences and the way those sequences occurred across donors. An earlier analysis of several hundred of the donors applied high-throughput TCR beta sequencing to assess whether each TCR beta V gene segment acted as functional or pseudogenic. Donor age, sex, ethnicity and CMV serostatus were collected together with the repertoire data. A later genetic analysis took genome-wide SNP genotypes for about three fifths of the 666 donors and used that subset as a discovery cohort. All discovery cohort repertoires had been generated on a single sequencing platform. Both class I and class II loci were covered by HLA typing, at four-digit resolution. Typing coverage differed by locus: A, B, C, DRB1 and DQB1 were typed in roughly 620-630 donors, DQA1 in roughly 510, DPA1 in 606, and DPB1 in approximately 450. Because of strong linkage in the cohort, a few DR-DQ haplotypes were treated as single units for association and clustering. Among some 410 genotyped donors of the cohort, an average of about 240,000 unique TCR beta nucleotide sequences was sequenced per donor, of which about 18% were non-productive. Overall study results and their limits: The cohort was sequenced for TCR beta chains only, and without alpha or paired-chain data the features that could be detected were limited. According to a later analysis, most CMV-associated TCR beta chains appeared to be HLA-restricted, and the HLA associations seemed to be driven largely by CMV exposure. The classifier was reported to diagnose cytomegalovirus status with high specificity and sensitivity in both the original cohort and the validation cohort. It was suggested by the authors that the approach could potentially be generalized to other disease states and immunological phenotypes. Roughly uniform sequencing depth across donors was assumed in presence/absence analyses, although this assumption may not hold. While some public TCRs were present in many individuals, most TCR sequences turned up only very rarely across donors. Three of the identified cytomegalovirus-associated TCR beta chains were confirmed in vitro to be specific for cytomegalovirus antigens. A later analysis found that TCR association rates varied across HLA loci, with DRB1 alleles showing the most associated TCRs and HLA-C alleles the fewest. An association between a missense DCLRE1C variant and V-gene and J-gene trimming of TCR beta chains was found in a later genetic analysis and replicated in an independent cohort. In a later analysis, HLA-associated TCR beta chains were found to be more clonally expanded and to have lower generation probabilities than equally common non-associated chains. A further reported finding was that TCR beta sequences accurately predicted the HLA-A and HLA-B alleles for most subjects in the first cohort. A group of highly shared sequence variants was considered likely to be a technical artifact of the sequencing pipeline. HLA typing was unavailable for some donors at each locus, so association tests used only the typed subset. Several of the top co-occurrence clusters appeared to be linked to parvovirus B19, influenza, CMV and Epstein-Barr virus, according to a later analysis. The study listed approximately 150 TCR beta chains as associated with cytomegalovirus. In an earlier analysis of some 500 of the donors, most TCR beta V segments appeared in productive rearrangements about 87% or about 30% of the time, broadly matching IMGT annotations. Because counts were too low, seventeen rarely observed V segments, including chromosome 9 orphons, were left out of the earlier analysis of 587 of the donors. CMV serostatus was the only immune exposure information available for the cohort. Some IMGT-functional V segments, including TRBV6-2 and TRBV6-3, could not be distinguished by the 87-base-pair reads and were therefore excluded. Specific HLA alleles were associated with 16,951 TCR beta sequences at a false discovery rate of 0.05 in a later analysis. In a later genetic analysis, fewer N-insertions in productive TCRs were reported among donors in an Asian-associated ancestry cluster than the roughly 640-donor mean. Correlated functional status among segregating V segments might be attributable to linkage disequilibrium, but an unknown experimental factor could not be ruled out. When HLA alleles, especially DR and DQ, strongly co-occurred, TCR associations were difficult to assign to individual alleles.

The junction carries 15 bases between V and J, which are trimmed by 7 bases and 1 base respectively. CDR1 and CDR2, per the germline V gene, are MDHEN and SYDVKM. The CDR3 contains 15 residues, cysteine and phenylalanine counted. Solely the CDR3 DNA is kept, with 45 bases framed from the first base. This clone was found a few times. It has no known antigen specificity. There are no base qualities to consult, and no much larger clone falls within one base. The cohort comprised fewer than 700 healthy bone marrow donors. At the time of sampling, all cohort members were nominally healthy, though unrecorded immune exposures were likely present. The donor was CMV seropositive and was included in the group of 270 or so seropositive cohort members. Every donor gave a peripheral blood sample, and the peripheral blood mononuclear cells from that sample were used for TCR beta sequencing. The Qiagen DNeasy Blood Extraction Kit was used to extract genomic DNA from the blood cell samples.

The library was made by the immunoSEQ multiplex PCR assay. A mixture of 60 forward primers for TCR Vbeta segments and 13 reverse primers for TCR Jbeta segments was used in the multiplex PCR. The CDR3 region of rearranged TCR beta genes was amplified from genomic DNA with a multiplex PCR assay. On the Illumina HiSeq System, the amplified TCR beta libraries were sequenced as 87-base-pair reads. As for the original processing: Across the roughly 640 repertoires, a later analysis counted approximately 75 million unique TCR beta chains, about 10 million of which were shared by at least two donors. A nearest-neighbor algorithm error-corrected the raw reads and collapsed the reads into unique sequences, merging closely related sequences to remove PCR and sequencing errors. V, D and J gene segments were assigned by aligning CDR3 sequences to IMGT reference sequences. For a sequence to be retained, a match of at least six nucleotides to both a V gene segment and a J gene segment was required. A rearrangement was called productive if the CDR3 had no stop codons and remained in frame with V and J, and every other rearrangement was called non-productive. CDR3 was defined by IMGT convention, running from the second conserved V-encoded cysteine to the conserved J-encoded phenylalanine. The earlier analysis of 587 of the donors excluded sequences that lacked an unambiguous match to a single V gene segment. An earlier analysis of a few hundred of the donors classified V segments as functional when productive rearrangements were above 56.7% and as segregating when the standard deviation between donors was above 5%. A statistical classification framework was developed to diagnose cytomegalovirus status using the catalog of TCR beta chain sequences. In a later analysis, V and J genes were assigned by comparing TCR nucleotide sequences against IMGT/GENE-DB human TR gene sequences. A later analysis assigned CDR3 sequences and most-parsimonious VDJ recombination scenarios with the TCRdist pipeline. In a later analysis, every TCR beta chain was defined by the combination of its CDR3 amino acid sequence and its V-gene family, and reads without a unique V-gene family were dropped. In a later analysis, around 600 highly shared, low-generation-probability nucleotide sequences were removed to address suspected cross-contamination and a sequencing artifact. For each public chain, a later analysis derived a clonal expansion index from normalized ranks of inferred template counts within each repertoire. In a later analysis, generation probabilities were computed using a VDJ recombination model fitted to out-of-frame rearrangements, and the results were checked against IGoR. Hypergeometric tests were used in a later analysis to score TCR-TCR, TCR-HLA and TCR-CMV co-occurrence, with a repertoire-size bias correction applied to the TCR pairs. A later analysis estimated false discovery rates by permuting HLA or CMV assignments 20 times. In a later analysis, co-occurring TCRs were grouped using DBSCAN, with TCRdist sequence similarity added in when clustering inside HLA-allele-positive subsets. Repertoires with fewer than 30,000 or more than 120,000 public chains were left out of co-occurrence clustering, as were about five repertoires with anomalous nucleotide sharing. TCRdb stores this immuneACCESS table with in-frame sequences only. Part of the clones is absent; in the studies checked, under half of the shortfall reflects unresolved V genes, and no reason is known for the rest. V and J calls and clone size are copied from that table; D and trimming were computed from the DNA. The sample table lists roughly 190,000 clones, about four fifths of them with a count of one. The ten largest clones represent about 4.6% of the sample.

This receptor was obtained from a man aged 25-40 years in good health and CMV-seropositive. The specimen sequenced was PBMCs. The chain uses TRBV28 and TRBJ2-3; a tentative D match to TRBD2 spans 6 bases. The base sequence is TGTGCCAGCACCCTGGGGGGAGGAGGCACAGATACGCAGTATTTT. Its amino acids are CASTLGGGGTDTQYF.